The 5 T cell receptor beta chains reported below all come from one sample, sequenced in a study of shared clonotypes between healthy human individuals. Only in-frame clones appear in the TCRdb table, and some are missing; sequencing was by immunoSEQ multiplex PCR. The sample lists about 800,000 clones, approximately 97% occurring once. Terminally differentiated effector memory CD45RA+ cells were excluded from the naive CD8 cells, which were CD45RO-negative and positively selected for CCR7. Sequenced sample: naive CD8+ T cells sorted from blood. The receptors here all came from a man aged 30 to 45 in good health.

In its sample, this clone was seen once. The V and J genes are TRBV7-9 and TRBJ2-3, with D possibly being TRBD1 or TRBD2 (6 bases each). CDR1 and CDR2 from the germline V gene are SEHNR and FQNEAQ (reference sequence). The CDR3 extends over 14 amino acids. V shed 5 bases and J shed 15 bases, with 24 bases lying between them. For the CDR3, the DNA is TGTGCCAGCAGCCAATTAGGGGGGCTAGCCACGTTCTATTTT. It specifies CASSQLGGLATFYF.

The chain joins TRBV29-1 to TRBJ2-1; 8 bases fit TRBD2. Germline assignment: CDR1 SQVTM and CDR2 ANQGSEA. CDR3 size: 17 residues. The V gene end was trimmed by 0 bases and the J gene end by 6 bases; junction bases not matched to a gene: 13. The CDR3 DNA sequence: TGCAGCGTTGAAGAAGGGGCCGGGACTAGAACAGTCAATGAGCAGTTCTTC. Its translation is CSVEEGAGTRTVNEQFF.

The genes are TRBV25-1 and TRBJ2-3, with TRBD2 identical over 7 bases. Germline CDR1 and CDR2: MGHDK and SYGVNS. Trimming took 3 bases from V and 1 from J; bases not matched to a gene: 4. This CDR3 contains 15 residues. In DNA, the CDR3 is TGTGCCAGCAGTGACCGGACTAGGGGCACAGATACGCAGTATTTT. This codes for CASSDRTRGTDTQYF.

The chain combines TRBV6-5 with TRBJ2-7, with 7 bases lining up with TRBD1. The CDR3 runs to 14 residues. J gave up 1 base and V 5 bases, and 5 bases lay outside the gene matches. Germline CDR1 and CDR2: MNHEY and SVGAGI. The CDR3 loop reads CASSGRGYSYEQYF. The CDR3 DNA reads as TGTGCCAGCAGTGGCAGGGGGTATTCCTACGAGCAGTACTTC.

The genes are TRBV12-2 and TRBJ2-7; TRBD1, the D gene given by the table, was not confirmed from the DNA. TRBV12-2 is tagged as a pseudogene. CDR3 length: 15 residues. The CDR3 DNA reads as TGTGCAAGTCGCTTAAAGTTCGACAGAGCCTACGAGCAGTACTTC. It yields the protein CASRLKFDRAYEQYF.